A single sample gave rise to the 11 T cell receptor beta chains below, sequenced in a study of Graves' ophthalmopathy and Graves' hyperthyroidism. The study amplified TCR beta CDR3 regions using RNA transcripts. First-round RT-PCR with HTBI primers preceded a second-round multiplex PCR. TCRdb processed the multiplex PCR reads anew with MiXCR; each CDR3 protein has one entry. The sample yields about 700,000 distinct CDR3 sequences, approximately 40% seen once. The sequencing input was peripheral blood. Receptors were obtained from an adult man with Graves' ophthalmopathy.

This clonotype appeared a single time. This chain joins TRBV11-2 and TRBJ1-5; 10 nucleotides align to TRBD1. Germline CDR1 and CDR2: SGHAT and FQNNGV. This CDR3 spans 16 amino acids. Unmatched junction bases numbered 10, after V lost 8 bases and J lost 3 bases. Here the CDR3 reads CASATDRGQFNQPQHF. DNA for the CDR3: TGTGCCAGCGCGACAGACAGGGGGCAATTCAATCAGCCCCAGCATTTT.

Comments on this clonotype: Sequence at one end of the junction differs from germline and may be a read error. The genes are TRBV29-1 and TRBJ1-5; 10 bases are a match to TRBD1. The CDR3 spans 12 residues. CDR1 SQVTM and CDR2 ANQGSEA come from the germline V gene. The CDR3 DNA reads TGCAGCGTTGGCGGACAGGGGGACCCCAGGGATTTT. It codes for CSVGGQGDPRDF.

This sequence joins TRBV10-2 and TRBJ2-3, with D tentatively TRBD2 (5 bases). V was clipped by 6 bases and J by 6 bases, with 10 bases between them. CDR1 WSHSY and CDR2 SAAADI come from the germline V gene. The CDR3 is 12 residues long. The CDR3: CASRDRGDTQYF. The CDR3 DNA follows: TGCGCCAGCAGAGATAGAGGGGATACGCAGTATTTT.

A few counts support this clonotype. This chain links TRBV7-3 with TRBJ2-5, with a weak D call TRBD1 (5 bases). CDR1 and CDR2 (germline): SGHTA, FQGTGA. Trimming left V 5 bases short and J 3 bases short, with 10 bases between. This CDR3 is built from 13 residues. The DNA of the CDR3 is TGTGCCAGCAGCATGACAGTTAAAGAGACCCAGTACTTC. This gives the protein CASSMTVKETQYF.

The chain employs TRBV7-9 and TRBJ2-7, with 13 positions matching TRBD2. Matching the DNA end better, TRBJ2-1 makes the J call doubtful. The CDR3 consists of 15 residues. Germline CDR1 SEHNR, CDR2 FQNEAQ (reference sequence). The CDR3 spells CASSSRTSGSYEQFF. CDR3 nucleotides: TGTGCCAGCAGCTCAAGGACTAGCGGGAGTTACGAGCAGTTCTTC.

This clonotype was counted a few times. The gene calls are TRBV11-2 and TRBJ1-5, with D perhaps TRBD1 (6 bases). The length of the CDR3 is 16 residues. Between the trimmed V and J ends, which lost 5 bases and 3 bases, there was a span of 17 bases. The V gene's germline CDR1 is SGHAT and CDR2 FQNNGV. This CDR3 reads CASSVNRVSFNQPQHF. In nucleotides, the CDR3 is TGTGCCAGCAGCGTCAACAGGGTTTCCTTCAATCAGCCCCAGCATTTT.

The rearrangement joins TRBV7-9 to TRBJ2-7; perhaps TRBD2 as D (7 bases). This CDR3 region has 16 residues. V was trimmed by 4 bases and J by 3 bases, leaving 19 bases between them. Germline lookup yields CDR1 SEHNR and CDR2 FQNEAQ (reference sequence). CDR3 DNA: TGTGCCAGCAGCTCATGGAGGGGGGGTAATATCTACGAGCAGTACTTC. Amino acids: CASSSWRGGNIYEQYF.

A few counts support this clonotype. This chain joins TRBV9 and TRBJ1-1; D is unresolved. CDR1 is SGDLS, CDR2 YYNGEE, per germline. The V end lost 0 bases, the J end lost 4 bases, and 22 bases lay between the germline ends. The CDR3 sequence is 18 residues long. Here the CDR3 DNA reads TGTGCCAGCAGCGTAGGACCCTTAATGGAGGGCTTAGGCACTGAAGCTTTCTTT. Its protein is CASSVGPLMEGLGTEAFF.

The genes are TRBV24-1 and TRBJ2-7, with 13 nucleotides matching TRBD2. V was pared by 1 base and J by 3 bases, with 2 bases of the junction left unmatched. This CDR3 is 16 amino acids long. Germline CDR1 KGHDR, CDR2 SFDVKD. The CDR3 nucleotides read TGTGCCACCAGTGATTTCCGGACTAGCGGGAGCTACGAGCAGTACTTC. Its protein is CATSDFRTSGSYEQYF.

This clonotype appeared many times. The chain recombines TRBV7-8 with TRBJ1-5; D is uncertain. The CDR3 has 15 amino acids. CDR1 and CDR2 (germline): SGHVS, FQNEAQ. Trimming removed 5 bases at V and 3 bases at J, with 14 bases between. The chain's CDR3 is CASSGRSHDNQPQHF. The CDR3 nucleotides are TGTGCCAGCAGCGGACGGTCCCATGACAATCAGCCCCAGCATTTT.

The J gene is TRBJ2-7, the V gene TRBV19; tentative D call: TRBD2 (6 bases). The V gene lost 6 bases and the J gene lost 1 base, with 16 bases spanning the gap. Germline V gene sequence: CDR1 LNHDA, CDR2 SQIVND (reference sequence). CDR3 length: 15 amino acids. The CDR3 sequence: CASSRGSGVSYEQYF. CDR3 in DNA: TGTGCCAGTAGCCGAGGATCGGGGGTTTCCTACGAGCAGTACTTC.